This T cell receptor beta chain was captured by sequencing in a study of T-cell memory formation after mild COVID-19. The germline CDR1 and CDR2 sequences are DFQATT and SNEGSKA (reference sequence). There are 14 residues in the CDR3. Trimming took off 5 bases at V and 0 bases at J, with 11 bases between the two ends. This clonotype was detected only a few times. TCRdb re-called the 5' RACE reads with MiXCR, one entry per CDR3 protein. Among approximately 190,000 distinct CDR3 sequences listed, about a sixth were seen once. This chain connects TRBV20-1 to TRBJ2-1; D not certain. The receptor was isolated from an adult woman who had mild COVID-19 (a few samples of this study predate the infection). Cell type and time point are not known. The material sequenced was PBMCs or a T cell subset sorted from them (not recorded which). CDR3 sequence (DNA): TGCAGTGCTGCACTCCACAGCTCCTACAATGAGCAGTTCTTC. This gives the protein CSAALHSSYNEQFF.